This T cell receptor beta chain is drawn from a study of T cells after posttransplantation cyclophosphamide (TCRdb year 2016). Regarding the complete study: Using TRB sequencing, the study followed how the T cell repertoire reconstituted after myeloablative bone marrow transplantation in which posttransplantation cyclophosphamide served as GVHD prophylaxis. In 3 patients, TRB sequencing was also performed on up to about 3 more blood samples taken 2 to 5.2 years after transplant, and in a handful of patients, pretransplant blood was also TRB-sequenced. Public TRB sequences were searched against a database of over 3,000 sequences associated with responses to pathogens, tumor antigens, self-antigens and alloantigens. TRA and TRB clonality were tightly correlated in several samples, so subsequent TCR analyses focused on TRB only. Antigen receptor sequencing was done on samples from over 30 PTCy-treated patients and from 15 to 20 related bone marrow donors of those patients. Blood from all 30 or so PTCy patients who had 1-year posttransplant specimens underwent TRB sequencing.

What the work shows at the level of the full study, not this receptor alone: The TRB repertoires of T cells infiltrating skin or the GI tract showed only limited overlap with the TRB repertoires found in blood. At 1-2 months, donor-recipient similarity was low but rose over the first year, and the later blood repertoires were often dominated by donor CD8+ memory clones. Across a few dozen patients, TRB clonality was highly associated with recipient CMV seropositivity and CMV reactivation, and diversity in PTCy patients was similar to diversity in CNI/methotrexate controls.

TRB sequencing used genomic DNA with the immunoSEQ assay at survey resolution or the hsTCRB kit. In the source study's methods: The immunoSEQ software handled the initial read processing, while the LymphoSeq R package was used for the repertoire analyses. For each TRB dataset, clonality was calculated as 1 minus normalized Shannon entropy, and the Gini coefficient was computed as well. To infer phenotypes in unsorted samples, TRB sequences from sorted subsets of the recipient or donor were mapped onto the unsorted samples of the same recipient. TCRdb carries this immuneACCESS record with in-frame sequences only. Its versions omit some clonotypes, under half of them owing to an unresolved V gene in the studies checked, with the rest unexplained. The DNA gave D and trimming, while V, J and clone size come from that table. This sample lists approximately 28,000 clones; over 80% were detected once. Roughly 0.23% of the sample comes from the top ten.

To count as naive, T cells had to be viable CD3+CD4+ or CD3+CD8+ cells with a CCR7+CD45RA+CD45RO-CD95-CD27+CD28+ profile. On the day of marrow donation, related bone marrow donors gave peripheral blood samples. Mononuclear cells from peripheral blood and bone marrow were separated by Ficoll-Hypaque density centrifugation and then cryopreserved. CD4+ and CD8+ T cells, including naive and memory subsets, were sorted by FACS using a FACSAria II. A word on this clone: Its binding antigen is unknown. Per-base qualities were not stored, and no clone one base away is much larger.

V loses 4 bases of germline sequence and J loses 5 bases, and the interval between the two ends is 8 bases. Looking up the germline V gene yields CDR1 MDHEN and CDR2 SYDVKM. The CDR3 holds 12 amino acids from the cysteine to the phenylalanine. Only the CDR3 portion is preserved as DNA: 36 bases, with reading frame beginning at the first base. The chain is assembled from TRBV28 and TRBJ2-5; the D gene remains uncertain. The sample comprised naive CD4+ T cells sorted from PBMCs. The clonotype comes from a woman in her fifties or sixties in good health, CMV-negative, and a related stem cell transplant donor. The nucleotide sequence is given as TGTGCCAGCAGTTCCCCGGGTGAGACCCAGTACTTC. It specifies CASSSPGETQYF.